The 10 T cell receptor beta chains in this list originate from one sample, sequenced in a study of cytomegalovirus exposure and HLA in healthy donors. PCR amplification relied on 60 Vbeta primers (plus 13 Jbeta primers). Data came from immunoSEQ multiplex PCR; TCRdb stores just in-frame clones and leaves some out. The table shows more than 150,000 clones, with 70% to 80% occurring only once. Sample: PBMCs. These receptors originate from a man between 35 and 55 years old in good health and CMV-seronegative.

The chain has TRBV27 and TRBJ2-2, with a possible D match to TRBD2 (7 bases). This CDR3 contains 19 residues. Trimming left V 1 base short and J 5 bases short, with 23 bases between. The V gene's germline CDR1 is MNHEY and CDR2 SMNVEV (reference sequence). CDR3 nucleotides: TGTGCCAGCAGTTTATTTGTAGGGGGGGGACTCCTAGGGACCGGGGAGCTGTTTTTT. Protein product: CASSLFVGGGLLGTGELFF.

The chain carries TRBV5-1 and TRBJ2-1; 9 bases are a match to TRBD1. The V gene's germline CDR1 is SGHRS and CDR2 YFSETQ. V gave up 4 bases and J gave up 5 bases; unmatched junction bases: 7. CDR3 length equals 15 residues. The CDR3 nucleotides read TGCGCCAGCAGCGCCGGGACAGGGCCAAACAATGAGCAGTTCTTC. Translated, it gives CASSAGTGPNNEQFF.

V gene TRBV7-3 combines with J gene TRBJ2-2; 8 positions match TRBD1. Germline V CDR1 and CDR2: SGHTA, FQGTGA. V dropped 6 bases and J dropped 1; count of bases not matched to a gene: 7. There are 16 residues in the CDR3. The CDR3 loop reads CASRQTGTGNTGELFF. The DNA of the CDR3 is TGTGCCAGCAGACAGACAGGGACAGGGAACACCGGGGAGCTGTTTTTT.

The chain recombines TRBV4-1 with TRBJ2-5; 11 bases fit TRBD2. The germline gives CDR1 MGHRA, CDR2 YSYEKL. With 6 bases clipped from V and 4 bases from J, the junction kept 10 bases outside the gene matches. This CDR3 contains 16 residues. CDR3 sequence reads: CASSPLLAGVSETQYF. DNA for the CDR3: TGCGCCAGCAGTCCTTTACTAGCGGGAGTATCAGAGACCCAGTACTTC.

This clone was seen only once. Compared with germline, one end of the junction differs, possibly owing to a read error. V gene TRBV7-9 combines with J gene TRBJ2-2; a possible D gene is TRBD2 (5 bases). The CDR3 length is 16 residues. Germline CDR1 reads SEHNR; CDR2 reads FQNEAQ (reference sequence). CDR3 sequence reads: CSSSLFSGTITGELFF. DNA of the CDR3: TGTTCCAGCAGCTTATTCAGCGGAACGATCACCGGGGAGCTGTTTTTT.

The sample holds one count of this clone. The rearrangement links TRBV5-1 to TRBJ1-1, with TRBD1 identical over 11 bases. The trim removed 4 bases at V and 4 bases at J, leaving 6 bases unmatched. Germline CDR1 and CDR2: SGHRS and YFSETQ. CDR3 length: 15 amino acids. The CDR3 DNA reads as TGCGCCAGCAGCACCTGGACAGGGGGCGCCACTGAAGCTTTCTTT. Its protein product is CASSTWTGGATEAFF.

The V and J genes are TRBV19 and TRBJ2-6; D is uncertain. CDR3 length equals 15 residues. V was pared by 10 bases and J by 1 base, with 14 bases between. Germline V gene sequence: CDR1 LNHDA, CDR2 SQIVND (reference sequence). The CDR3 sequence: CATLEAKSGANVLTF. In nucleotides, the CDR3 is TGTGCCACTCTCGAGGCGAAGTCTGGGGCCAACGTCCTGACTTTC.

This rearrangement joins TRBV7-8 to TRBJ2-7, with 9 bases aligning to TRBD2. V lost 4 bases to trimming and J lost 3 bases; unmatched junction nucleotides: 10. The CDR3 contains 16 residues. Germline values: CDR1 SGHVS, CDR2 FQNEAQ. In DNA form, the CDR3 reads TGTGCCAGCAGCTCAGACTTAGCGGGAGTGGTCTACGAGCAGTACTTC. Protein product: CASSSDLAGVVYEQYF.

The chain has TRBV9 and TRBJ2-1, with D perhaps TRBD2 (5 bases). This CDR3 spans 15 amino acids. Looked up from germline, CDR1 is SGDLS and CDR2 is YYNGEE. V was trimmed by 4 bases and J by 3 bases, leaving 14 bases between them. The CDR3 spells CASSPGSQVYNEQFF. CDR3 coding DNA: TGTGCCAGCAGCCCGGGAAGCCAAGTCTACAATGAGCAGTTCTTC.

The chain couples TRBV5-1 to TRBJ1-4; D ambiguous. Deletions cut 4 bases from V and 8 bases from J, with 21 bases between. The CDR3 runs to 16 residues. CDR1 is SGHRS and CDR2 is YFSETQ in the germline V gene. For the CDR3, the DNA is TGCGCCAGCAGCATATCCCCGGGTTCCTTCGGGGAAAAACTGTTTTTT. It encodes CASSISPGSFGEKLFF. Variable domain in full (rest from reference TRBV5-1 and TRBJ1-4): KAGVTQTPRYLIKTRGQQVTLSCSPISGHRSVSWYQQTPGQGLQFLFEYFSETQRNKGNFPGRFSGRQFSNSRSEMNVSTLELGDSALYLCASSISPGSFGEKLFFGSGTQLSVL.